One T cell receptor beta chain is described in this entry. The antigen is unknown. The time point: week 35, safety follow-up. Vaccination comprised doses that each held 300 ug of mutant IDH1 20-mer peptide, plus topical imiquimod. Donors had new WHO grade 3 or 4 IDH1-mutant, ATRX-lost astrocytomas. Deletions cut 1 base from V and 2 bases from J, with 7 bases between. Germline V gene data show CDR1 as SGHDT and CDR2 as YYEEEE. CDR3 size: 13 residues. The sample belongs to a study of a mutant IDH1 vaccine in newly diagnosed glioma. Study information: Beginning 4-6 weeks after radiotherapy alone, or with temozolomide cycles, vaccination took place. Patients previously underwent radiotherapy, temozolomide, or both, and most underwent both. General observations from the study: Vaccination elicited immune responses in approximately 93% of patients.

The protocol was immunoSEQ multiplex PCR, while the TCRdb copy is restricted to in-frame clones and leaves out a portion. This sample yields some 46,000 clones, of which roughly 92% are seen a single time; 2% to 2.5% belongs to the top ten. The J gene is TRBJ2-7, the V gene TRBV5-6, with D unresolved. The sequence was obtained from a man over 45 with glioma. Sequenced here: PBMCs, sampled from a glioma patient whose treatment included an IDH1 peptide vaccine. CDR3 amino acids: CASSLSGPYEQYF. CDR3 coding DNA: TGTGCCAGCAGCTTGTCAGGACCCTACGAGCAGTACTTC.